The sequence of this TCR beta chain was determined in a study of blood T cell repertoires in COVID-19. Turning to the study itself: COVID-19 samples from acute and convalescent phases originated in the United States, Italy and Spain. Sample material is recorded as cDNA or gDNA derived from T cells, B-cell-depleted T cells, or PBMCs.

This CDR3 spans 15 amino acids. V lost 4 bases to trimming and J lost 2 bases, with 14 bases between them. The V gene's germline CDR1 is SGDLS and CDR2 YYNGEE. In the original processing: Nucleated cell number was recorded as an estimate derived from reference gene primer amplification. Here immunoSEQ multiplex PCR was the method, and the copy in TCRdb shows in-frame clones only, minus some. V and J calls and clone size come straight from that table; D and trimming were deduced from the DNA. The sample has 130,000 to 150,000 clones, 88% seen once; the top ten hold roughly 2%. The sequencing input was peripheral blood. The gene calls are TRBV9 and TRBJ2-3; D perhaps matches TRBD1 (5 bases). This TCR derives from a human donor in a cohort sampled during active COVID-19. CDR3 in DNA: TGTGCCAGCAGCCCAGGGCCCTATTCCACAGATACGCAGTATTTT. This sequence encodes CASSPGPYSTDTQYF.